One sample yielded the 26 T cell receptor beta chains listed below, sequenced in a study of cytomegalovirus exposure and HLA in healthy donors. Primers for the PCR totalled 60 Vbeta and 13 Jbeta. This table comes from immunoSEQ multiplex PCR, and its TCRdb copy is limited to in-frame clones, with some not included. This table has a few hundred thousand clones, less than 80% appearing once. The sample consisted of PBMCs. All receptors come from a girl aged 2-15 years in good health and CMV-seronegative.

V usage is TRBV29-1 and J usage is TRBJ2-3, with TRBD2 matching 8 bases. Germline V gene data show CDR1 as SQVTM and CDR2 as ANQGSEA. V lost 8 bases and J lost 1; bases outside the gene matches: 8. The CDR3 consists of 14 residues. CDR3 residues: CSTGSGTGTDTQYF. DNA for the CDR3: TGCAGCACCGGTAGCGGGACTGGCACAGATACGCAGTATTTT.

The J gene is TRBJ2-7, the V gene TRBV12-5; the D is unclear. This CDR3 spans 12 amino acids. V lost 2 bases, J lost 7 bases, and 9 bases lay in between. In germline, CDR1 is LGHNT, CDR2 FRNRAP. CDR3 in DNA: TGTGCTAGTGGTTTGAAACTCGATGAGCAGTACTTC. Its translation: CASGLKLDEQYF.

The chain uses TRBV4-1 and TRBJ2-1, with D perhaps TRBD2 (6 bases). Trimming removed 4 bases from V and 6 bases from J, with 28 bases in between. Germline CDR1 is MGHRA and CDR2 is YSYEKL. The CDR3 extends over 19 amino acids. CDR3: CASSRIKPGTSVRGNEQFF. The DNA for the CDR3 is TGCGCCAGCAGCCGAATAAAACCGGGGACTTCGGTACGTGGCAATGAGCAGTTCTTC.

As regards this clone: The junction shows a germline mismatch at one end, possibly a read error. This sequence joins TRBV6-1 and TRBJ1-2, with 7 bases fitting TRBD1. CDR1 is MNHNS, CDR2 SASEGT, per germline. The CDR3 loop spans 14 amino acids. The CDR3 DNA reads TGTGCCAGCAGCGAAGCGGACAGGATGCATGGCTACACCTTC. The encoded protein is CASSEADRMHGYTF.

The chain is built from TRBV7-2 and TRBJ2-7, with D uncertain. The germline CDR1 and CDR2 sequences are SGHTA and FQGNSA. The CDR3 covers 14 residues. The V end lost 1 base, the J end lost 1 base, and 8 bases lay between the germline ends. CDR3 sequence reads: CASSLVQASYEQYF. The CDR3 DNA reads as TGTGCCAGCAGCTTAGTCCAAGCTTCCTACGAGCAGTACTTC. The full variable domain, completed using reference TRBV7-2 and TRBJ2-7, is GAGVSQSPSNKVTEKGKDVELRCDPISGHTALYWYRQSLGQGLEFLIYFQGNSAPDKSGLPSDRFSAERTGGSVSTLTIQRTQQEDSAVYLCASSLVQASYEQYFGPGTRLTVT.

The genes are TRBV9 and TRBJ2-7, with TRBD2 matching over 12 bases. V lost 4 bases and J lost 4; bases outside the gene matches: 15. CDR1 and CDR2 (germline): SGDLS, YYNGEE. This CDR3 spans 18 amino acids. CDR3 nucleotides: TGTGCCAGCAGCCCGTCCCCCCCGACTAGCGGGAGTTGGTACGAGCAGTACTTC. Protein: CASSPSPPTSGSWYEQYF.

The J gene is TRBJ1-1, the V gene TRBV9; D unresolved. The germline V and J ends were trimmed by 3 bases and 4 bases, with 13 bases remaining between them. Germline CDR1 SGDLS, CDR2 YYNGEE. The CDR3 contains 14 residues. CDR3 sequence reads: CASSASRTGTEAFF. The CDR3 nucleotides read TGTGCCAGCAGCGCCTCCCGTACCGGCACTGAAGCTTTCTTT.

The chain links TRBV7-9 to TRBJ2-2; 9 nucleotides line up with TRBD2. CDR1 is SEHNR, CDR2 FQNEAQ, per germline (reference sequence). V was pared by 4 bases and J by 7 bases, with 4 bases of the junction left unmatched. CDR3 length: 14 residues. The CDR3 spells CASSSGLAHGELFF. The CDR3 DNA reads as TGTGCCAGCAGCTCGGGACTAGCTCACGGGGAGCTGTTTTTT.

This chain connects TRBV5-8 to TRBJ2-1, with 8 bases aligning to TRBD2. The CDR3 covers 16 residues. Trimming removed 0 bases from V and 3 bases from J; junction bases left unmatched: 5. Germline V gives CDR1 SGHTS, CDR2 YDEGEE. The CDR3, as DNA: TGTGCCAGCAGCTTGGGGCTGGCGGGAGGCTACAATGAGCAGTTCTTC. Translated, it gives CASSLGLAGGYNEQFF. The whole variable domain, remainder taken from reference TRBV5-8 and TRBJ2-1, is EAGVTQSPTHLIKTRGQQATLRCSPISGHTSVYWYQQALGLGLQFLLWYDEGEERNRGNFPPRFSGRQFPNYSSELNVNALELEDSALYLCASSLGLAGGYNEQFFGPGTRLTVL.

The chain carries TRBV7-7 and TRBJ2-1; tentative D call: TRBD2 (6 bases). The V end was cut by 4 bases, the J end by 0 bases, with 10 bases between. The germline gives CDR1 SSHAT, CDR2 FNYEAQ (reference sequence). CDR3 length equals 15 residues. CDR3 region: CASSSGTGSYNEQFF. CDR3 nucleotide sequence: TGTGCCAGCAGCTCCGGGACTGGCTCCTACAATGAGCAGTTCTTC.

The chain recombines TRBV19 with TRBJ2-3; 12 nucleotides agree with TRBD2. Germline assignment: CDR1 LNHDA and CDR2 SQIVND (reference sequence). Germline trimming cut 4 bases from V and 5 bases from J; bases unmatched to any gene: 10. There are 17 residues in the CDR3. In DNA form, the CDR3 reads TGTGCCAGTAGTAAGCTAGCGGGAGGGCCTTTCGGAGATACGCAGTATTTT. Its translation: CASSKLAGGPFGDTQYF.

The rearrangement uses TRBV2 and TRBJ1-1; 8 bases are shared with TRBD1. Germline CDR1 reads SNHLY; CDR2 reads FYNNEI. CDR3 size: 15 residues. V dropped 6 bases and J dropped 4; count of bases not matched to a gene: 10. CDR3 sequence: CASSYTGQATTEAFF. DNA for the CDR3: TGTGCCAGCAGCTATACGGGACAGGCAACCACTGAAGCTTTCTTT.

The CDR3 bases are TGTGCCAGCAGCTTTCAACTCTTACCCTACGAGCAGTACTTC. This sequence encodes CASSFQLLPYEQYF. V gene TRBV2 combines with J gene TRBJ2-7; D not certain. The CDR3 length is 14 residues. Trimming left V 6 bases short and J 2 bases short, with 14 bases between. In germline, CDR1 is SNHLY, CDR2 FYNNEI. Together with reference TRBV2 and TRBJ2-7, the CDR3 gives the full variable domain: EPEVTQTPSHQVTQMGQEVILRCVPISNHLYFYWYRQILGQKVEFLVSFYNNEISEKSEIFDDQFSVERPDGSNFTLKIRSTKLEDSAMYFCASSFQLLPYEQYFGPGTRLTVT.

The chain couples TRBV27 to TRBJ2-5; maybe TRBD1 (7 bases). Germline V CDR1 and CDR2: MNHEY, SMNVEV (reference sequence). Trimming took 5 bases from V and 4 from J, leaving 14 bases between them. The CDR3 runs to 14 residues. The CDR3 protein is CASSLRQGGETQYF. In nucleotides, the CDR3 is TGTGCCAGCAGTCTAAGACAGGGAGGAGAGACCCAGTACTTC.

The chain couples TRBV19 to TRBJ2-1, with 9 positions matching TRBD2. The germline CDR1 and CDR2 sequences are LNHDA and SQIVND (reference sequence). This CDR3 comprises 13 residues. The V gene end was trimmed by 10 bases and the J gene end by 7 bases; junction bases not matched to a gene: 8. CDR3 protein: CATSWLAGNEQFF. The CDR3 coding sequence is TGTGCCACCTCCTGGCTAGCGGGGAATGAGCAGTTCTTC.

The CDR3: CASSPTSSSTDTQYF. DNA for the CDR3: TGTGCCAGCAGTCCCACTAGCAGTAGCACAGATACGCAGTATTTT. The rearrangement links TRBV27 to TRBJ2-3; the D gene is possibly TRBD2 (6 bases). Per germline, CDR1 MNHEY and CDR2 SMNVEV (reference sequence). The CDR3 spans 15 residues. V was shortened by 5 bases and J by 0 bases, with 12 bases between the two germline ends.

The chain links TRBV6-6 to TRBJ1-2; perhaps TRBD1 as D (6 bases). Per the germline V gene, CDR1 is MNHNY and CDR2 is SVGAGI (reference sequence). The ends were cut back, 4 bases at V and 4 bases at J, with 13 bases in the middle. The CDR3 spans 14 residues. CDR3 coding DNA: TGTGCCAGCAGTTCGGGTGGACAGCTCTATGGCTACACCTTC. The encoded protein is CASSSGGQLYGYTF.

V gene TRBV6-1 combines with J gene TRBJ1-2; the D gene is possibly TRBD1 (6 bases). The CDR3 sequence is 13 residues long. The V end lost 7 bases, the J end lost 6 bases, and 15 bases lay between the germline ends. Germline CDR1 and CDR2: MNHNS and SASEGT. CDR3 coding DNA: TGTGCCAGCAACCCTACAGGGTTAAATGGCTACACCTTC. Encoded protein: CASNPTGLNGYTF.

The chain carries TRBV6-1 and TRBJ2-7, with 7 bases aligning to TRBD2. With V trimmed by 6 bases and J by 4 bases, 9 bases remained unmatched. The CDR3 length is 14 residues. The V gene's germline CDR1 is MNHNS and CDR2 SASEGT. CDR3 amino acids: CASSQDRGLYEQYF. CDR3 sequence (DNA): TGTGCCAGCAGCCAGGATCGGGGACTATACGAGCAGTACTTC.

The chain employs TRBV19 and TRBJ1-2; D is unclear. The germline V and J ends were trimmed by 3 bases and 5 bases, with 10 bases remaining between them. Germline V CDR1 and CDR2: LNHDA, SQIVND (reference sequence). This CDR3 spans 13 amino acids. The CDR3 DNA reads as TGTGCCAGTAGTATCGGCGGGCCGTATGGCTACACCTTC. Protein sequence: CASSIGGPYGYTF.

The genes are TRBV5-1 and TRBJ2-1, with 12 bases aligning to TRBD2. This CDR3 contains 18 residues. V was pared by 2 bases and J by 4 bases, with 10 bases of the junction left unmatched. Germline V lookup: CDR1 SGHRS, CDR2 YFSETQ. CDR3 protein: CASSLDGTSGGIYNEQFF. CDR3 coding DNA: TGCGCCAGCAGCTTAGATGGTACTAGCGGGGGGATTTACAATGAGCAGTTCTTC. Full variable domain (missing parts from reference TRBV5-1 and TRBJ2-1): KAGVTQTPRYLIKTRGQQVTLSCSPISGHRSVSWYQQTPGQGLQFLFEYFSETQRNKGNFPGRFSGRQFSNSRSEMNVSTLELGDSALYLCASSLDGTSGGIYNEQFFGPGTRLTVL.

This clone was recorded once. The V gene is TRBV10-3, the J gene TRBJ1-6; 11 bases align to TRBD1. The CDR3 runs to 16 residues. J lost 7 bases, V lost 2 bases, and 4 bases had no gene match. Germline CDR1 is ENHRY and CDR2 is SYGVKD. The chain's CDR3 is CAISETRDRGNSPLHF. The CDR3 region has the DNA TGTGCCATCAGTGAGACACGGGACAGGGGGAATTCACCCCTCCACTTT.

The chain couples TRBV6-1 to TRBJ1-1; maybe TRBD1 (5 bases). CDR1 is MNHNS and CDR2 is SASEGT in the germline V gene. V was cut by 2 bases and J by 10 bases, with 14 bases left in between. The CDR3 covers 13 residues. The CDR3 region is CASSEKRGGGAFF. CDR3 sequence (DNA): TGTGCCAGCAGTGAAAAACGGGGCGGGGGAGCTTTCTTT.

This clone appeared once. The chain links TRBV19 to TRBJ2-6; 7 positions agree with TRBD2. V lost 3 bases, J lost 10 bases, and 9 bases stayed unmatched. The CDR3 is made up of 15 amino acids. The germline gives CDR1 LNHDA, CDR2 SQIVND (reference sequence). The CDR3 DNA reads TGTGCCAGTAGTATCGGTTTTCTGGGGGGGAACGTCCTGACTTTC. This sequence encodes CASSIGFLGGNVLTF.

The chain employs TRBV11-2 and TRBJ2-7; 7 positions agree with TRBD1. After removal of 5 bases from V and 0 bases from J, the junction contained 7 bases not matched to a gene. Germline V lookup: CDR1 SGHAT, CDR2 FQNNGV. This CDR3 is built from 15 residues. As DNA, the CDR3 is TGTGCCAGCAGCCTCACCGGGACAGCCTCCTACGAGCAGTACTTC. Residues: CASSLTGTASYEQYF.

The chain is built from TRBV27 and TRBJ2-7; 9 nucleotides line up with TRBD1. CDR3 length: 17 amino acids. Germline-derived CDR1 and CDR2 are MNHEY and SMNVEV (reference sequence). After removal of 10 bases from V and 3 bases from J, the junction contained 19 bases not matched to a gene. CDR3 protein: CATPQGARRLAFYEQYF. CDR3 DNA: TGTGCCACCCCACAGGGGGCGCGCCGGCTAGCCTTCTACGAGCAGTACTTC.